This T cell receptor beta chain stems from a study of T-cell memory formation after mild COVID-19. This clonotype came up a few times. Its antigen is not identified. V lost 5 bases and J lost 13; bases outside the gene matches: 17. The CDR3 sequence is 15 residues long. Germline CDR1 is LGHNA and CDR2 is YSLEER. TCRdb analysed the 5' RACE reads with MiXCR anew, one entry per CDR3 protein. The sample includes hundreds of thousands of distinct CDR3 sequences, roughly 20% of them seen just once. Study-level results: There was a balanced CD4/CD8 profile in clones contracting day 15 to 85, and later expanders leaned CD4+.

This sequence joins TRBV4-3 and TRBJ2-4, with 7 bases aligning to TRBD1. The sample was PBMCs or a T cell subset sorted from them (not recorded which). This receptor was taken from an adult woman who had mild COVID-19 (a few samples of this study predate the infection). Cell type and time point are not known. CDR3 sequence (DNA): TGCGCCAGCAGCGCGTTGACAGGGATGGAGGAGGCCCAGTACTTC. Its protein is CASSALTGMEEAQYF.